The 29 T cell receptor beta chains reported below all come from one sample, sequenced in a study of CD8+CD57+ T cells in acquired aplastic anemia. Genomic DNA acted as the template from which TCR beta VDJ combination and CDR3 sequence profiling were carried out. TCRdb re-analysed the reads in MiXCR, keeping a single row per CDR3 protein. The sample lists about 270,000 distinct CDR3 sequences, 55% to 60% occurring once. The source material was sorted CD4+, CD8+, or CD8+CD57+ T cells (not recorded which) from PBMCs. Receptors were obtained from a human donor with severe aplastic anemia or a healthy control (not recorded which).

This clonotype was counted at least ten times. The chain employs TRBV24-1 and TRBJ2-5; D might be TRBD1 or TRBD2, each matching 5 bases. This CDR3 spans 13 amino acids. Germline V gene lookup returns CDR1 KGHDR and CDR2 SFDVKD. Trimming stripped 4 bases from V and 5 bases from J, with 10 bases between. The CDR3 region has the DNA TGTGCCACCAGTGACTCGGGGCTGGAGACCCAGTACTTC. It yields the protein CATSDSGLETQYF.

Regarding this clonotype: The conserved final phenylalanine or tryptophan is absent from the CDR3, which likely points to a read error. Because the CDR3's place on the DNA is in doubt, the DNA is left out and the CDR3 is given as listed by TCRdb. The rearrangement links TRBV7-3 to TRBJ1-3; TRBD1, the table's D call, was not compared with the DNA. The CDR3 has 11 amino acids, counting both end residues. Germline V lookup: CDR1 SGHTA, CDR2 FQGTGA. CDR3 region: CASSSQGQPNT.

The rearrangement uses TRBV7-6 and TRBJ1-2, with D unclear. The germline V gene has CDR1 SGHVS and CDR2 FNYEAQ. V was shortened by 0 bases and J by 2 bases, with 19 bases between the two germline ends. The CDR3 has 18 residues. DNA for the CDR3: TGTGCCAGCAGCTTAGCCGCCGGGAGCCCCGTCCCCAACTATGGCTACACCTTC. Protein sequence: CASSLAAGSPVPNYGYTF.

This clonotype was observed once. The chain recombines TRBV5-5 with TRBJ2-7, with 12 bases identical to TRBD2. CDR3 size: 15 residues. The germline V gene encodes CDR1 SGHKS and CDR2 YYEKEE (reference sequence). Unmatched junction bases numbered 5, after V lost 5 bases and J lost 2 bases. In DNA form, the CDR3 reads TGTGCCAGCAGTAATCTAGCGGGAGGGCCCTACGAGCAGTACTTC. Translated, it gives CASSNLAGGPYEQYF.

Concerning this clonotype: The junction and the germline gene differ at one end; a read error may be behind it. The chain joins TRBV10-2 to TRBJ1-1; weak D call: TRBD1 (6 bases). Germline values: CDR1 WSHSY, CDR2 SAAADI. This CDR3 is 14 amino acids long. CDR3 amino acids: CASRVRTDENPTLF. CDR3 bases: TGCGCCAGCAGAGTCAGGACAGACGAAAACCCAACTCTCTTT.

At least ten counts were recorded for this clonotype. The chain carries TRBV5-1 and TRBJ2-1; 12 bases are a match to TRBD2. This CDR3 has 17 amino acids. CDR1 and CDR2 from the germline V gene are SGHRS and YFSETQ. Unmatched junction bases numbered 9, after V lost 4 bases and J lost 4 bases. The CDR3 DNA sequence: TGCGCCAGCAGCATGGGAGGACTAGCGGGGTTATACAATGAGCAGTTCTTC. It translates to CASSMGGLAGLYNEQFF.

V is TRBV6-5 and J is TRBJ2-7; 7 bases line up with TRBD1. The CDR3 length is 16 residues. Germline CDR1 MNHEY, CDR2 SVGAGI. V shed 5 bases, J shed 5 bases, and the junction held 15 bases outside the gene matches. CDR3 loop: CASSITTGTVFNEQYF. CDR3 coding DNA: TGTGCCAGCAGTATTACTACCGGGACAGTGTTCAACGAGCAGTACTTC.

The rearrangement uses TRBV29-1 and TRBJ2-1; TRBD2 aligns across 8 bases. CDR1 SQVTM and CDR2 ANQGSEA come from the germline V gene. The CDR3 totals 13 residues. V lost 6 bases to trimming and J lost 7 bases; unmatched junction nucleotides: 8. This chain's CDR3 is CSVVGGATNEQFF. CDR3 bases: TGCAGCGTCGTCGGGGGGGCTACGAATGAGCAGTTCTTC.

The rearrangement links TRBV5-1 to TRBJ1-1, with 8 bases aligning to TRBD1. This CDR3 comprises 15 residues. V was clipped by 0 bases and J by 4 bases; unmatched bases: 5. CDR1 is SGHRS and CDR2 is YFSETQ in the germline V gene. DNA for the CDR3: TGCGCCAGCAGCTTGGCCAGGACAGGGTGCACTGAAGCTTTCTTT. Translated, it gives CASSLARTGCTEAFF.

This clonotype was observed at least ten times. The CDR3 coding sequence is TGCGCCAGCAGCTTCGAGCCATACAATGAGCAGTTCTTC. It yields the protein CASSFEPYNEQFF. This chain uses TRBV5-1 with TRBJ2-1; D not resolved. V lost 2 bases to trimming and J lost 4 bases, with 7 bases between them. Germline CDR1 and CDR2: SGHRS and YFSETQ. The CDR3 extends over 13 amino acids.

This clonotype was recorded a few times. The chain links TRBV20-1 to TRBJ2-7; D unclear. Per germline, CDR1 DFQATT and CDR2 SNEGSKA (reference sequence). Trimming took 1 base from V and 6 from J, leaving 7 bases between them. The CDR3 runs to 11 residues. In DNA form, the CDR3 reads TGCAGTGCTAGAGCTGGGGTCGAGCAGTACTTC. It specifies CSARAGVEQYF.

The chain uses TRBV7-6 and TRBJ1-3; tentatively, D is TRBD1 (6 bases). Trimming took off 1 base at V and 4 bases at J, with 20 bases between the two ends. Germline assignment: CDR1 SGHVS and CDR2 FNYEAQ. This CDR3 is built from 18 residues. This chain's CDR3 is CASSLGQAGRRGGNTIYF. The CDR3 DNA follows: TGTGCCAGCAGCTTAGGACAGGCAGGCCGCCGGGGGGGAAACACCATATATTTT.

V usage is TRBV2 and J usage is TRBJ2-2; 14 nucleotides align to TRBD2. J was trimmed by 7 bases and V by 6 bases; bases with no gene match: 4. Per germline, CDR1 SNHLY and CDR2 FYNNEI. The CDR3 runs 15 residues. The DNA for the CDR3 is TGTGCCAGCAGCGTAGGACTAGCGGGGGGCGGGGAGCTGTTTTTT. Translating gives CASSVGLAGGGELFF.

This chain joins TRBV29-1 and TRBJ1-2; D remains ambiguous. This CDR3 region has 13 residues. V dropped 2 bases and J dropped 3 bases, with 10 bases sitting between them. Germline V gives CDR1 SQVTM, CDR2 ANQGSEA. This CDR3 is CSVEHLADYGYTF. The CDR3 bases are TGCAGCGTTGAACATCTGGCGGACTATGGCTACACCTTC.

The chain carries TRBV12-5 and TRBJ1-1; the D is unclear. The germline V gene encodes CDR1 LGHNT and CDR2 FRNRAP. The germline V and J ends were trimmed by 1 base and 3 bases, with 6 bases remaining between them. The CDR3 consists of 13 residues. The CDR3 sequence is CASGLATYTEAFF. In DNA, the CDR3 is TGTGCTAGTGGTTTGGCTACCTACACTGAAGCTTTCTTT.

This clonotype has at least ten counts. This sequence joins TRBV25-1 and TRBJ1-6; TRBD1 is a possible D gene (5 bases). The CDR3 consists of 13 residues. V was clipped by 8 bases and J by 8 bases, with 13 bases between them. CDR1 MGHDK and CDR2 SYGVNS come from the germline V gene. The DNA for the CDR3 is TGTGCCAGCTCGCTGGGAGGGGATTCACCCCTCCACTTT. The encoded protein is CASSLGGDSPLHF.

This clonotype has only a few counts. V and J are TRBV15 and TRBJ1-3; perhaps TRBD1 as D (6 bases). This CDR3 is 14 amino acids long. Trimming pared 3 bases from V and 2 bases from J, leaving 8 bases between. Germline CDR1 is LNHNV and CDR2 is YYDKDF (reference sequence). CDR3 coding DNA: TGTGCCACCAGCAGTGGGACAACTGGAAACACCATATATTTT. Protein product: CATSSGTTGNTIYF. The entire variable domain, with the rest obtained from reference TRBV15 and TRBJ1-3, is as follows: DAMVIQNPRYQVTQFGKPVTLSCSQTLNHNVMYWYQQKSSQAPKLLFHYYDKDFNNEADTPDNFQSRRPNTSFCFLDIRSPGLGDTAMYLCATSSGTTGNTIYFGEGSWLTVV.

This clonotype was picked up a small number of times. The chain combines TRBV20-1 with TRBJ2-3, with 9 positions matching TRBD1. Germline lookup yields CDR1 DFQATT and CDR2 SNEGSKA (reference sequence). There are 15 residues in the CDR3. Trimming at V came to 1 base and at J to 0 bases, leaving 2 bases not matched to a gene. The CDR3 DNA is TGCAGTGCTAGAGGGACAGGGGCTAGCACAGATACGCAGTATTTT. Residues: CSARGTGASTDTQYF.

This chain connects TRBV19 to TRBJ2-7; D not resolved. CDR3 length: 14 residues. CDR1 is LNHDA and CDR2 is SQIVND in the germline V gene (reference sequence). Trimming stripped 3 bases from V and 2 bases from J, with 11 bases between. CDR3 sequence reads: CASSMRLLPYEQYF. The CDR3 nucleotides read TGTGCCAGTAGTATGCGCCTTCTTCCCTACGAGCAGTACTTC.

This chain uses TRBV15 with TRBJ2-2; TRBD2 is a possible D gene (5 bases). V lost 1 base to trimming and J lost 0 bases, with 9 bases between them. Germline V gene lookup returns CDR1 LNHNV and CDR2 YYDKDF (reference sequence). CDR3 length equals 16 residues. DNA for the CDR3: TGTGCCACCAGCAGAGGGCCGGGATCGAACACCGGGGAGCTGTTTTTT. It is translated as CATSRGPGSNTGELFF.

The sample holds many counts of this clonotype. V and J are TRBV6-5 and TRBJ2-7; maybe TRBD2 (5 bases). The CDR3 contains 13 residues. The germline CDR1 and CDR2 sequences are MNHEY and SVGAGI. V lost 4 bases, J lost 6 bases, and 13 bases lay in between. The CDR3 sequence: CASSLSGNGEQYF. The CDR3 DNA reads as TGTGCCAGCAGTTTGTCGGGGAACGGCGAGCAGTACTTC.

This clonotype occurred many times. The chain couples TRBV5-6 to TRBJ2-7, with 9 bases that match TRBD1. After removal of 4 bases from V and 5 bases from J, the junction contained 16 bases not matched to a gene. Germline V gene data show CDR1 as SGHDT and CDR2 as YYEEEE. This CDR3 is built from 17 residues. DNA of the CDR3: TGTGCCAGCAGCCGAAAGCGGACAGGGGAGGTTTGGGACGAGCAGTACTTC. Translation: CASSRKRTGEVWDEQYF.

Many counts were recorded for this clonotype. The DNA of the CDR3 is TGCAGCGTAAGCGAAGCCGGTGAGCAGTTCTTC. This translates into CSVSEAGEQFF. The V gene is TRBV29-1, the J gene TRBJ2-1, with D unresolved. V lost 6 bases and J lost 9, with 12 bases in between. In germline, CDR1 is SQVTM, CDR2 ANQGSEA. CDR3 length: 11 amino acids.

V and J are TRBV7-2 and TRBJ2-3; D gene unclear. The CDR3 consists of 15 residues. Trimming stripped 6 bases from V and 2 bases from J, with 15 bases between. The germline gives CDR1 SGHTA, CDR2 FQGNSA. This CDR3 reads CASSLLLSNTDTQYF. The CDR3 DNA sequence: TGTGCCAGCAGTTTGCTGCTGTCGAACACAGATACGCAGTATTTT.

The sample holds many counts of this clonotype. Here the CDR3 reads CASSLYNEQFF. The CDR3 DNA sequence: TGTGCCAGCAGCCTATACAATGAGCAGTTCTTC. This chain joins TRBV3-1 and TRBJ2-1; the D is unclear. The CDR3 has 11 amino acids. Trimming shortened V by 4 bases and J by 4 bases, and 2 bases separated the two germline ends. The germline CDR1 and CDR2 sequences are LGHDT and YNNKEL (reference sequence).

As regards this clonotype: The germline gene is not matched at one end of the junction; a read error may be the cause. V usage is TRBV10-3 and J usage is TRBJ1-3; TRBD1 agrees at 7 bases. This CDR3 has 16 residues. Germline CDR1 and CDR2: ENHRY and SYGVKD. The CDR3 loop reads CASSYRTTGSGNTIYF. Here the CDR3 DNA reads TGTGCCAGCAGTTACCGGACGACAGGGAGCGGAAACACCATATATTTT.

This chain joins TRBV24-1 and TRBJ2-7; D possibly corresponds to TRBD1 (5 bases). Germline assignment: CDR1 KGHDR and CDR2 SFDVKD. The V end was cut by 2 bases, the J end by 7 bases, with 17 bases between. The CDR3 has 15 amino acids. CDR3 region: CATSDSTSGQREQYF. The CDR3 DNA sequence: TGTGCCACCAGTGATTCTACATCAGGGCAACGGGAGCAGTACTTC.

The chain uses TRBV20-1 and TRBJ1-4; possible D gene TRBD1, 6 bases. The CDR3 loop spans 14 amino acids. Germline V gene data show CDR1 as DFQATT and CDR2 as SNEGSKA (reference sequence). Deletions cut 3 bases from V and 1 base from J, with 9 bases between. The DNA for the CDR3 is TGCAGTGCTAGGAGGGGGGGAACTAATGAAAAACTGTTTTTT. Translation gives CSARRGGTNEKLFF.

There are a few counts of this clonotype. This chain uses TRBV29-1 with TRBJ2-1; 9 positions agree with TRBD2. The germline V gene encodes CDR1 SQVTM and CDR2 ANQGSEA. The CDR3 runs to 13 residues. J lost 14 bases, V lost 3 bases, and 11 bases had no gene match. CDR3 coding DNA: TGCAGCGTTGAGGTCCTCATAGCGGGGGCCGAGTTCTTC. As protein: CSVEVLIAGAEFF.